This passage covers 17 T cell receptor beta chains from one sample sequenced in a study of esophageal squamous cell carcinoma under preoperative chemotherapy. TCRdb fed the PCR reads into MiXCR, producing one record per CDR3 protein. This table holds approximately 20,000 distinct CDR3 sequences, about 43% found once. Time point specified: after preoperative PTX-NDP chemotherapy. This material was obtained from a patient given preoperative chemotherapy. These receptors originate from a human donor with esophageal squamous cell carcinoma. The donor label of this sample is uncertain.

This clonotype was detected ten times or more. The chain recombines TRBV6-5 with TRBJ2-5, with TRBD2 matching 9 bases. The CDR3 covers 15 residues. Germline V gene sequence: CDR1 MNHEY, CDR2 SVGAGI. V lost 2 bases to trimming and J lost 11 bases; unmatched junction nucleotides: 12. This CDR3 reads CASSYGGRVVNEQYF. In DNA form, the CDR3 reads TGTGCCAGCAGTTACGGCGGGAGGGTGGTCAATGAGCAGTACTTC.

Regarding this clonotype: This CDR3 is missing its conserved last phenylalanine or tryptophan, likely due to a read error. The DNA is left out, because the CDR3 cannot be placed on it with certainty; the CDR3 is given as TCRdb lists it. The CDR3: CASSLGVGGATQLS. The chain recombines TRBV7-8 with TRBJ2-5; TRBD1 is the table's D call and was not checked against the DNA. Germline lookup yields CDR1 SGHVS and CDR2 FQNEAQ. The CDR3 has 14 amino acids, counting both end residues.

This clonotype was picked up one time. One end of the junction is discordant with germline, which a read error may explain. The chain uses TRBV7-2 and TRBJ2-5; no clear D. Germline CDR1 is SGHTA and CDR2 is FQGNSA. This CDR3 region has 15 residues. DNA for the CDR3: TGTGCCAGCAGCTTAGTGGGGTCCAGACCAGATACCCAGTACTTT. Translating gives CASSLVGSRPDTQYF.

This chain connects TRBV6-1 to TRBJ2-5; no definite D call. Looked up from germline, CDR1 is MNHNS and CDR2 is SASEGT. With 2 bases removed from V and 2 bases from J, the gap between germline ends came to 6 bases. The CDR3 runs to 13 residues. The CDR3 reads CASSERWQETQYF. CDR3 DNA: TGTGCCAGCAGTGAAAGGTGGCAAGAGACCCAGTACTTC.

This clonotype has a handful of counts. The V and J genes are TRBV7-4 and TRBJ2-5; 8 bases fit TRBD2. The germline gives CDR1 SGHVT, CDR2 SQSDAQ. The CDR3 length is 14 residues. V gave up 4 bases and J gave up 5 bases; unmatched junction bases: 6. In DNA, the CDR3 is TGTGCCAGCAGCTCCCGGCGGGAGGACGAGACCCAGTACTTC. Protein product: CASSSRREDETQYF. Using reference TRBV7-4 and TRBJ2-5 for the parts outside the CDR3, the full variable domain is GAGVSQSPRYKVAKRGRDVALRCDSISGHVTLYWYRQTLGQGSEVLTYSQSDAQRDKSGRPSGRFSAERPERSVSTLKIQRTEQGDSAVYLCASSSRREDETQYFGPGTRLLVL.

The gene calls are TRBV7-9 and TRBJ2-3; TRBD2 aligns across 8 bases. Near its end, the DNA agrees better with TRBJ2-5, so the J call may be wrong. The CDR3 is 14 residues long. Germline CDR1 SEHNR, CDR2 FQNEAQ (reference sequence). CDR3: CASSLAGGPETQYF. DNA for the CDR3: TGTGCCAGCAGCTTGGCGGGGGGTCCAGAGACCCAGTACTTC.

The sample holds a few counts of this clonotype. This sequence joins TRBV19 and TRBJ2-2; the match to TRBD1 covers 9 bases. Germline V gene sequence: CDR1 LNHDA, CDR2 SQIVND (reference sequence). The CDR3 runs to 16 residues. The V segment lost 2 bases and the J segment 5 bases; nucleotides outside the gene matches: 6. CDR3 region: CASSIRDRVDTGELFF. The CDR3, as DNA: TGTGCCAGTAGTATACGGGACAGGGTTGATACCGGGGAGCTGTTTTTT.

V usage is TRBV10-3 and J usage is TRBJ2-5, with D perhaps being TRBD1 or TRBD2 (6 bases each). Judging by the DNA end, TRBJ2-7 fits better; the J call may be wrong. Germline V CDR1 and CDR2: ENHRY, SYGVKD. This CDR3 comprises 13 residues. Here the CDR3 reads CATWSGAIDEQYF. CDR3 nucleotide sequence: TGTGCCACCTGGTCGGGGGCGATAGACGAGCAGTACTTC.

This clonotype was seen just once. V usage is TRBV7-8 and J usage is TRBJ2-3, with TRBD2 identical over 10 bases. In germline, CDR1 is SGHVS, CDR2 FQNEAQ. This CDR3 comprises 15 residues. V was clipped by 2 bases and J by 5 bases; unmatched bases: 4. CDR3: CASSLLAGAKDTQYF. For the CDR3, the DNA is TGTGCCAGCAGCTTACTAGCGGGAGCCAAAGATACGCAGTATTTT.

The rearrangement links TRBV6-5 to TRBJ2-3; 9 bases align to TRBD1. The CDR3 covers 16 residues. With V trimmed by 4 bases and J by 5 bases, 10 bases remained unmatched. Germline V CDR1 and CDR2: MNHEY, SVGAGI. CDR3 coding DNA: TGTGCCAGCAGTTCCCATCGGACAGGGGCGAGAGATACGCAGTATTTT. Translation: CASSSHRTGARDTQYF.

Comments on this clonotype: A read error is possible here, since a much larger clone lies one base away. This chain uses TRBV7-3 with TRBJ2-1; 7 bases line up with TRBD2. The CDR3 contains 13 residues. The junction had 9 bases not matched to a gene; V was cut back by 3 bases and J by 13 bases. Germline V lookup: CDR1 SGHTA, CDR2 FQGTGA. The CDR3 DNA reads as TGTGCCAGCAGCTTGGAGGGAGGGGAGACCCAGTTCTTC. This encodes CASSLEGGETQFF.

CDR3 loop: CASSRGGVFSYNEQFF. Written as DNA, the CDR3 is TGTGCCAGCAGCCGGGGGGGCGTTTTCTCCTACAATGAGCAGTTCTTC. The J gene is TRBJ2-1, the V gene TRBV7-9, with 8 bases fitting TRBD2. V lost 5 bases to trimming and J lost 0 bases; unmatched junction nucleotides: 6. Looked up from germline, CDR1 is SEHNR and CDR2 is FQNEAQ (reference sequence). The CDR3 runs 16 residues.

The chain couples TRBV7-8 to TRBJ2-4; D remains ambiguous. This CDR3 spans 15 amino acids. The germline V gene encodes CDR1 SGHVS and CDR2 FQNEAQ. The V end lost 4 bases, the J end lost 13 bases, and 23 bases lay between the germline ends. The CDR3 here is CASSSALCAKDMQYF. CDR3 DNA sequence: TGTGCCAGCAGCTCGGCGCTGTGTGCCAAAGATATGCAGTACTTC.

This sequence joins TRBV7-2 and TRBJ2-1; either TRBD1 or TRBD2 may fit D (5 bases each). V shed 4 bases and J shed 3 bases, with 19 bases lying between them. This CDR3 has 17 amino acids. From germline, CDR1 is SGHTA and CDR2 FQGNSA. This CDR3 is CASSSYGTGTVYNEQFF. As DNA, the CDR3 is TGTGCCAGCAGCTCCTACGGCACCGGGACCGTCTACAATGAGCAGTTCTTC.

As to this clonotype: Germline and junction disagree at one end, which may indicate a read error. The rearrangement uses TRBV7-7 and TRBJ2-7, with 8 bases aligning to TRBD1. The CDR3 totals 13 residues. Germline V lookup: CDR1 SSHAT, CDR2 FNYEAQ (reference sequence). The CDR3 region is CASSPDRGSEQYF. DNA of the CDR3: TGTGCTAGCAGCCCCGACAGGGGAAGCGAGCAGTACTTC.

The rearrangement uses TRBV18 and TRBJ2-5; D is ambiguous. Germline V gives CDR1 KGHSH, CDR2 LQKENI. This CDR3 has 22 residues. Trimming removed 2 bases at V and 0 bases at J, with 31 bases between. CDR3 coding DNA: TGTGCCAGCTCACCAATTAGGTGGGCATATTTCGGTCCAAGAAGTAACCAAGAGACCCAGTACTTC. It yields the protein CASSPIRWAYFGPRSNQETQYF.

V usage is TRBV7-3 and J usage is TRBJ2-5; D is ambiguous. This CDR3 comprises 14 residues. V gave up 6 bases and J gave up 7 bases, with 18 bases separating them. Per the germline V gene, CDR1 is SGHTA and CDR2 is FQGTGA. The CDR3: CASSPNNGRGTQYF. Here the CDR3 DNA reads TGTGCCAGCAGTCCTAATAATGGACGTGGGACCCAGTACTTC.